These 16 T cell receptor beta chains were sequenced from one sample in a study of post-analysis software for immune sequencing data. General observations from the study: With TRBV5-6, TRBV5-1 and TRBV20-1 included, about 5 TRBV segments were more frequent in patients than in controls.

Their cognate antigens are unknown. TCR beta libraries were prepared from cDNA with unique molecular identifiers. TCRdb re-analysed the PCR reads in MiXCR, keeping a single row per CDR3 protein. This table has 700,000 to 900,000 distinct CDR3 sequences, 40% to 55% appearing once. Sequenced: blood. These receptor sequences come from a girl aged 5 to 17 with multiple sclerosis.

This clonotype was recorded a few times. This rearrangement joins TRBV6-5 to TRBJ1-2, with 8 bases aligning to TRBD1. Germline CDR1 and CDR2: MNHEY and SVGAGI. The junction had 7 bases not matched to a gene; V was cut back by 6 bases and J by 4 bases. This CDR3 has 14 residues. The CDR3 DNA reads TGTGCCAGCAGAGAGACAGGGGCGATCTATGGCTACACCTTC. Its protein product is CASRETGAIYGYTF.

This clonotype was seen more than once but under ten times. V usage is TRBV4-1 and J usage is TRBJ2-5; TRBD2 aligns across 7 bases. V lost 1 base and J lost 5; bases outside the gene matches: 4. Germline values: CDR1 MGHRA, CDR2 YSYEKL. The CDR3 has 14 residues. CDR3 sequence: CASSQGGRGETQYF. CDR3 bases: TGCGCCAGCAGCCAAGGCGGGAGAGGGGAGACCCAGTACTTC.

This clonotype was seen more than once but under ten times. The chain carries TRBV24-1 and TRBJ2-7, with D perhaps matching TRBD1 or TRBD2 (5 bases each). Germline values: CDR1 KGHDR, CDR2 SFDVKD. The V end was cut by 9 bases, the J end by 2 bases, with 10 bases between. The CDR3 sequence is 12 residues long. CDR3 DNA: TGTGCCACCGAGGGGTCAACCTACGAGCAGTACTTC. Its protein is CATEGSTYEQYF.

The rearrangement links TRBV15 to TRBJ2-3; TRBD1 matches 10 bases. Germline trimming cut 0 bases from V and 1 base from J; bases unmatched to any gene: 4. The CDR3 totals 17 residues. The germline CDR1 and CDR2 sequences are LNHNV and YYDKDF (reference sequence). CDR3 DNA: TGTGCCACCAGCAGAGATCGGGGGACAGGGGGCACAGATACGCAGTATTTT. It encodes CATSRDRGTGGTDTQYF.

The V call is TRBV6-1, the J call TRBJ1-2; 8 nucleotides agree with TRBD1. The CDR3 is 13 amino acids. Germline V gene lookup returns CDR1 MNHNS and CDR2 SASEGT. J gave up 7 bases and V 3 bases, and 4 bases lay outside the gene matches. The CDR3 is CASSDRDRGGYTF. In DNA, the CDR3 is TGTGCCAGCAGTGATCGTGACAGGGGTGGCTACACCTTC.

V gene TRBV6-1 combines with J gene TRBJ1-1; D remains unclear. CDR1 is MNHNS, CDR2 SASEGT, per germline. The ends were cut back, 6 bases at V and 1 base at J, with 9 bases in the middle. The CDR3 runs to 13 residues. CDR3 loop: CASRAGGNTEAFF. In nucleotides, the CDR3 is TGTGCCAGCAGGGCAGGAGGGAACACTGAAGCTTTCTTT.

This clonotype was picked up a small number of times. The gene calls are TRBV29-1 and TRBJ2-5; D is unclear. Trimming shortened V by 6 bases and J by 4 bases, and 24 bases separated the two germline ends. Germline CDR1 and CDR2: SQVTM and ANQGSEA. There are 16 residues in the CDR3. CDR3 in amino acids: CSVHNPQIPRGETQYF. The CDR3 DNA reads TGCAGCGTCCACAACCCACAGATACCCCGTGGAGAGACCCAGTACTTC.

The chain recombines TRBV27 with TRBJ2-6, with no clear D. In germline, CDR1 is MNHEY, CDR2 SMNVEV (reference sequence). The V gene lost 4 bases and the J gene lost 4 bases, with 14 bases spanning the gap. There are 16 residues in the CDR3. As DNA, the CDR3 is TGTGCCAGCAGTTCTGAACCGATGGTCGGGGCCAACGTCCTGACTTTC. Its protein is CASSSEPMVGANVLTF.

CDR3 in DNA: TGTGCCAGCAGTTACTCGCAACTAGCGGGTTCCTACGAGCAGTACTTC. The encoded protein is CASSYSQLAGSYEQYF. The rearrangement uses TRBV6-2 or TRBV6-3 and TRBJ2-7, with TRBD2 matching 9 bases. CDR3 length: 16 amino acids. Per the germline V gene, CDR1 is MNHEY and CDR2 is SVGEGT. V dropped 0 bases and J dropped 1; count of bases not matched to a gene: 4.

This clonotype showed up just once. The gene calls are TRBV6-6 and TRBJ2-4; the D is unclear. The J call may be faulty, since TRBJ2-7 better matches the DNA end. CDR1 is MNHNY, CDR2 SVGAGI, per germline (reference sequence). This CDR3 has 14 residues. The chain's CDR3 is CASSYSIATYEQYF. The CDR3 nucleotides read TGTGCCAGCAGTTACTCGATAGCCACCTACGAGCAGTACTTC.

J is TRBJ2-5 and V is TRBV6-5; no clear D gene. Per germline, CDR1 MNHEY and CDR2 SVGAGI. The CDR3 spans 14 residues. The V and J ends lost 7 bases and 1 base respectively, with 13 bases between them. This CDR3 reads CASTRSSLQETQYF. CDR3 nucleotides: TGTGCCAGCACCCGATCAAGCCTCCAAGAGACCCAGTACTTC.

Written as DNA, the CDR3 is TGCGCCAGGCCCAATGTAGCGGGAGCCTCTAACAATGAGCAGTTCTTC. It specifies CARPNVAGASNNEQFF. The V call is TRBV4-3, the J call TRBJ2-1, with 9 bases fitting TRBD2. The germline CDR1 and CDR2 sequences are LGHNA and YSLEER. Losses at the gene ends were 9 bases for V and 5 bases for J; bases not matched to a gene: 14. CDR3 length: 16 amino acids.

This clonotype was observed a few times. This rearrangement joins TRBV7-6 to TRBJ1-5; D is unresolved. V was pared by 0 bases and J by 1 base, with 13 bases between. CDR1 is SGHVS and CDR2 is FNYEAQ in the germline V gene. This CDR3 comprises 17 residues. CDR3 loop: CASSLAGEFGSNQPQHF. CDR3 nucleotide sequence: TGTGCCAGCAGCTTAGCTGGGGAGTTTGGGAGCAATCAGCCCCAGCATTTT.

This sequence joins TRBV20-1 and TRBJ2-7, with unresolved D. CDR1 and CDR2 (germline): DFQATT, SNEGSKA (reference sequence). The CDR3 is 13 amino acids. V dropped 1 base and J dropped 2 bases, with 9 bases sitting between them. The CDR3 bases are TGCAGTGCTAGAGGGGCAGCCACCTACGAGCAGTACTTC. Its protein product is CSARGAATYEQYF.

The gene calls are TRBV20-1 and TRBJ2-1; perhaps TRBD2 as D (5 bases). In germline, CDR1 is DFQATT, CDR2 SNEGSKA (reference sequence). This CDR3 has 15 residues. V was pared by 5 bases and J by 1 base, with 15 bases between. The CDR3 bases are TGCAGTGCTCCCTCCACGGGAATTTCCTACAATGAGCAGTTCTTC. Its protein product is CSAPSTGISYNEQFF.

The chain combines TRBV7-9 with TRBJ2-1; D is undetermined. V was clipped by 1 base and J by 4 bases, with 11 bases between them. CDR1 and CDR2 from the germline V gene are SEHNR and FQNEAQ (reference sequence). This CDR3 is built from 15 residues. The CDR3 nucleotides read TGTGCCAGCAGCTTAGTAGCTGGGCCTTACAATGAGCAGTTCTTC. Translated, it gives CASSLVAGPYNEQFF.